A single T cell receptor (beta chain) is shown here with its context. Antigen: not known. V was cut by 4 bases and J by 3 bases, with 12 bases left in between. Germline CDR1 and CDR2: LGHNA and YSLEER. The CDR3 sequence is 14 residues long. Sequenced by immunoSEQ multiplex PCR; TCRdb stores in-frame clones only, minus some. The sample has over 25,000 clones, around 75% seen once. The sample is drawn from a study of vaccination effects on CD4 cells after COVID-19. Before sequencing, viral peptide pools were used by the ViraFEST assay to expand antigen-specific CD4+ T cells. Isolation of CD4+ T cells took place after approximately ten days of culture. No vaccinee had earlier SARS-CoV-2 infection, and nucleocapsid antibodies were negative. Some 2 million PBMC were placed in each well, which was supplemented with 10 IU/ml IL-2 and roughly 10 ug/ml peptides.

The source of this sequence is a human donor who received a COVID-19 vaccine. This sample comprised CD4+ T cells from PBMCs cultured with SARS-CoV-2 spike peptides, obtained before COVID-19 vaccination. The chain joins TRBV4-3 to TRBJ1-1, with D tentatively TRBD1 (5 bases). Here the CDR3 DNA reads TGCGCCAGCAGCCCGTGGGGGGGGGACACTGAAGCTTTCTTT. Protein product: CASSPWGGDTEAFF.